Given below is one T cell receptor (beta chain) in context. Some clones are missing from TCRdb's copy, which holds only in-frame ones; the method was immunoSEQ multiplex PCR. Among more than 110,000 clones listed, about nine tenths were seen once. The data derive from a study of control samples from healthy donors and cancer patients. The CDR3 runs to 16 residues. V lost 4 bases and J lost 1; bases outside the gene matches: 5. Looked up from germline, CDR1 is MGHRA and CDR2 is YSYEKL. This TCR came from a man younger than 45 in good health. Material for sequencing was blood. The gene calls are TRBV4-1 and TRBJ2-1; 9 bases line up with TRBD2. CDR3 sequence: CASSRLAGVSYNEQFF. In DNA, the CDR3 is TGCGCCAGCAGCCGATTAGCGGGAGTTTCCTACAATGAGCAGTTCTTC.